These 25 T cell receptor beta chains were all obtained from the same sample, sequenced in a study of control samples from healthy donors and cancer patients. Generated by immunoSEQ multiplex PCR, the TCRdb table keeps only in-frame clones and is missing some. There are under 450,000 clones in the sample; approximately 90% occur only once, and 5% to 8% lies in the top ten. The sequenced sample was PBMCs. These receptors were collected from a man between 40 and 49 years old with head and neck cancer.

The gene calls are TRBV19 and TRBJ1-1; D gene ambiguous. The germline CDR1 and CDR2 sequences are LNHDA and SQIVND (reference sequence). The ends were cut back, 5 bases at V and 1 base at J, with 17 bases in the middle. The CDR3 loop spans 16 amino acids. CDR3 amino acids: CASSLIARQRNTEAFF. In nucleotides, the CDR3 is TGTGCCAGTAGTCTTATCGCTCGGCAAAGGAACACTGAAGCTTTCTTT. Variable domain in full (rest from reference TRBV19 and TRBJ1-1): DGGITQSPKYLFRKEGQNVTLSCEQNLNHDAMYWYRQDPGQGLRLIYYSQIVNDFQKGDIAEGYSVSREKKESFPLTVTSAQKNPTAFYLCASSLIARQRNTEAFFGQGTRLTVV.

The gene calls are TRBV7-3 and TRBJ2-1; 8 bases match TRBD1. V was pared by 4 bases and J by 3 bases, with 5 bases of the junction left unmatched. Germline values: CDR1 SGHTA, CDR2 FQGTGA. The CDR3 loop spans 15 amino acids. CDR3 loop: CASSYQGAGYNEQFF. In DNA form, the CDR3 reads TGTGCCAGCAGCTACCAGGGGGCGGGCTACAATGAGCAGTTCTTC.

The CDR3 sequence: CASSLNSKETQYF. For the CDR3, the DNA is TGTGCCAGCAGCTTAAACAGTAAAGAGACCCAGTACTTC. This chain uses TRBV5-4 with TRBJ2-5, with D unresolved. Germline-derived CDR1 and CDR2 are SGHNT and YYREEE (reference sequence). V lost 2 bases to trimming and J lost 3 bases, with 8 bases between them. CDR3 length: 13 residues.

This chain links TRBV7-9 with TRBJ2-7; D perhaps matches TRBD2 (5 bases). The CDR3 loop spans 14 amino acids. Trimming left V 1 base short and J 6 bases short, with 13 bases between. Germline assignment: CDR1 SEHNR and CDR2 FQNEAQ (reference sequence). The CDR3: CASSLEALVSEQYF. The CDR3 region has the DNA TGTGCCAGCAGCTTAGAGGCACTAGTCAGCGAGCAGTACTTC.

The chain recombines TRBV13 with TRBJ2-1; either TRBD1 or TRBD2 may fit D (5 bases each). V shed 2 bases and J shed 6 bases, with 11 bases lying between them. This CDR3 spans 14 amino acids. Germline V CDR1 and CDR2: PRHDT, FYEKMQ (reference sequence). CDR3 sequence reads: CASSLRTRGNEQFF. The CDR3 DNA reads as TGTGCCAGCAGCTTACGCACTAGGGGCAATGAGCAGTTCTTC.

The chain has TRBV7-2 and TRBJ1-3; D is possibly TRBD1 (6 bases). CDR3 length equals 16 residues. Germline V gives CDR1 SGHTA, CDR2 FQGNSA. V lost 1 base to trimming and J lost 0 bases, with 10 bases between them. For the CDR3, the DNA is TGTGCCAGCAGCTTAGTTGGGGGCGCCTCTGGAAACACCATATATTTT. Translating it yields CASSLVGGASGNTIYF.

Concerning this clone: Other DNA sequences in the sample encode the same CDR3. The chain recombines TRBV12-3 or TRBV12-4 with TRBJ2-7, with 7 positions matching TRBD2. The V and J ends lost 1 base and 4 bases, in that order; junction bases with no gene match: 1. The CDR3 extends over 13 amino acids. CDR3 amino acids: CASSLGGGYEQYF. CDR3 nucleotides: TGTGCCAGCAGTTTAGGCGGGGGATACGAGCAGTACTTC.

The chain uses TRBV10-2 and TRBJ2-3; tentatively, D is TRBD2 (6 bases). This CDR3 is 14 amino acids long. The V gene's germline CDR1 is WSHSY and CDR2 SAAADI. Trimming pared 3 bases from V and 0 bases from J, leaving 7 bases between. DNA of the CDR3: TGCGCCAGCAGTGAACGGGGGAGCACAGATACGCAGTATTTT. It translates to CASSERGSTDTQYF.

The chain has TRBV6-5 and TRBJ1-5, with 7 bases identical to TRBD1. Germline CDR1 and CDR2: MNHEY and SVGAGI. The CDR3 spans 15 residues. Unmatched junction bases numbered 5, after V lost 0 bases and J lost 6 bases. The CDR3 DNA reads as TGTGCCAGCAGTTACTCGAAACAGGGGTCTCAGCCCCAGCATTTT. Translated, it gives CASSYSKQGSQPQHF.

As to this clone: Other DNA sequences within the sample encode an identical CDR3. This CDR3 is CASSEYNYEQYF. The CDR3 DNA follows: TGTGCCAGCAGTGAATACAACTACGAGCAGTACTTC. V usage is TRBV25-1 and J usage is TRBJ2-7; D not resolved. From germline, CDR1 is MGHDK and CDR2 SYGVNS. Between the trimmed V and J ends, which lost 0 bases and 3 bases, there was a span of 3 bases. The CDR3 has 12 residues.

This clone is a singleton in its sample. The rearrangement links TRBV11-1 to TRBJ2-1, with 8 bases fitting TRBD1. V lost 10 bases to trimming and J lost 8 bases; unmatched junction nucleotides: 10. The CDR3 is made up of 13 amino acids. The germline V gene encodes CDR1 SGHAT and CDR2 FQDESV (reference sequence). CDR3 sequence: CATTQGAHHEQFF. The CDR3 DNA is TGTGCCACCACGCAGGGGGCGCATCATGAGCAGTTCTTC. The full variable domain, completed using reference TRBV11-1 and TRBJ2-1, is EAEVAQSPRYKITEKSQAVAFWCDPISGHATLYWYRQILGQGPELLVQFQDESVVDDSQLPKDRFSAERLKGVDSTLKIQPAELGDSAMYLCATTQGAHHEQFFGPGTRLTVL.

The chain couples TRBV30 to TRBJ2-1, with D perhaps TRBD1 (5 bases). The CDR3 length is 14 residues. Per the germline V gene, CDR1 is GTSNPN and CDR2 is SVGIG (reference sequence). Trimming removed 3 bases from V and 5 bases from J, with 14 bases in between. Written as DNA, the CDR3 is TGTGCCTGGAGAGGGGATCACTTCAACAATGAGCAGTTCTTC. It encodes CAWRGDHFNNEQFF. The variable domain in full, completed from reference TRBV30 and TRBJ2-1, reads SQTIHQWPATLVQPVGSPLSLECTVEGTSNPNLYWYRQAAGRGLQLLFYSVGIGQISSEVPQNLSASRPQDRQFILSSKKLLLSDSGFYLCAWRGDHFNNEQFFGPGTRLTVL.

This clone was seen a single time. The V and J genes are TRBV9 and TRBJ1-6; TRBD1 agrees at 9 bases. J was trimmed by 10 bases and V by 0 bases; bases with no gene match: 8. The CDR3 sequence is 16 residues long. Germline V lookup: CDR1 SGDLS, CDR2 YYNGEE. Here the CDR3 reads CASSVAAGQGISPLHF. Written as DNA, the CDR3 is TGTGCCAGCAGCGTAGCCGCGGGACAGGGTATCTCACCCCTCCACTTT.

This clone was observed once. V gene TRBV6-2 or TRBV6-3 combines with J gene TRBJ2-7; possibly TRBD1 for D (6 bases). This CDR3 has 18 residues. The V and J ends lost 5 bases and 0 bases respectively, with 23 bases between them. CDR1 is MNHEY and CDR2 is SVGEGT in the germline V gene. The DNA of the CDR3 is TGTGCCAGCAGTCCCCTAGGTTTTGGGGACACCTCCTCCTACGAGCAGTACTTC. It translates to CASSPLGFGDTSSYEQYF.

The rearrangement joins TRBV5-1 to TRBJ2-5, with 8 positions matching TRBD1. The germline V gene has CDR1 SGHRS and CDR2 YFSETQ. Trimming at V came to 1 base and at J to 6 bases, leaving 2 bases not matched to a gene. CDR3 length: 13 residues. CDR3 in amino acids: CASSLTGGQTQYF. The CDR3 region has the DNA TGCGCCAGCAGCTTGACAGGGGGGCAGACCCAGTACTTC.

This chain links TRBV5-1 with TRBJ1-4; D remains ambiguous. V shed 0 bases and J shed 8 bases, with 14 bases lying between them. The CDR3 runs 15 residues. Germline CDR1 and CDR2: SGHRS and YFSETQ. CDR3 in amino acids: CASSLGVTAQEKLFF. The CDR3 DNA reads TGCGCCAGCAGCTTGGGTGTGACCGCGCAAGAAAAACTGTTTTTT.

This sequence joins TRBV3-1 (or the pseudogene TRBV3-2) and TRBJ1-5, with 11 nucleotides matching TRBD1. V lost 4 bases to trimming and J lost 4 bases; unmatched junction nucleotides: 0. This CDR3 has 14 residues. Germline V gene sequence: CDR1 LGHDT, CDR2 YNNKEL (reference sequence). The CDR3 is CASSRDRGNQPQHF. The DNA for the CDR3 is TGTGCCAGCAGCCGGGACAGGGGGAATCAGCCCCAGCATTTT.

The chain recombines TRBV6-2 or TRBV6-3 with TRBJ1-1, with D maybe TRBD1 (5 bases). Trimming cost V 5 bases and J 0 bases, with 10 bases left between them. Germline assignment: CDR1 MNHEY and CDR2 SVGEGT. The CDR3 extends over 14 amino acids. The chain's CDR3 is CASSITGMNTEAFF. The CDR3 DNA reads TGTGCCAGCAGTATAACAGGTATGAACACTGAAGCTTTCTTT.

This clone was detected a few times. This rearrangement joins TRBV5-1 to TRBJ2-1; D is tentatively TRBD1 or TRBD2 (6 bases each). Trimming shortened V by 3 bases and J by 6 bases, and 19 bases separated the two germline ends. This CDR3 region has 16 residues. CDR1 and CDR2 from the germline V gene are SGHRS and YFSETQ. The CDR3 DNA is TGCGCCAGCAGCTCCCGGGGGCTTGGGGGTAGCAATGAGCAGTTCTTC. It specifies CASSSRGLGGSNEQFF.

This clone has more than one count but fewer than ten. The chain recombines TRBV19 with TRBJ1-1; TRBD1 might be the D (5 bases). Germline V CDR1 and CDR2: LNHDA, SQIVND (reference sequence). Between the trimmed V and J ends, which lost 7 bases and 5 bases, there was a span of 11 bases. CDR3 size: 12 residues. In DNA, the CDR3 is TGTGCCAGTACCCTTCGGGGGACTGAAGCTTTCTTT. It translates to CASTLRGTEAFF.

Only one count was recorded for this clone. The DNA of the CDR3 is TGTGCCAGCAGCTTAATCTACGAGCAGTACTTC. It encodes CASSLIYEQYF. This chain links TRBV11-2 with TRBJ2-7; D is uncertain. The V end was cut by 2 bases, the J end by 3 bases, with 2 bases between. CDR3 length: 11 amino acids. Germline V CDR1 and CDR2: SGHAT, FQNNGV.

The chain couples TRBV23-1 to TRBJ1-5; perhaps TRBD1 as D (6 bases). TRBV23-1 is an ORF; its function is uncertain. The CDR3 runs 15 residues. V lost 3 bases and J 2 bases, leaving 11 bases between the germline ends. The CDR3 nucleotides are TGCGCCAGCAGTCAGTGGGGGGCAGGCAATCAGCCCCAGCATTTT. Residues: CASSQWGAGNQPQHF.

The rearrangement links TRBV5-6 to TRBJ1-2; D is possibly TRBD1 (5 bases). Trimming shortened V by 4 bases and J by 0 bases, and 10 bases separated the two germline ends. CDR1 and CDR2 from the germline V gene are SGHDT and YYEEEE. The CDR3 spans 14 residues. The chain's CDR3 is CASSRQLANYGYTF. CDR3 sequence (DNA): TGTGCCAGCAGCCGACAGCTAGCTAACTATGGCTACACCTTC.

V usage is TRBV13 and J usage is TRBJ2-2, with D perhaps matching TRBD1 or TRBD2 (5 bases each). V gave up 5 bases and J gave up 5 bases, with 15 bases separating them. Per germline, CDR1 PRHDT and CDR2 FYEKMQ (reference sequence). This CDR3 has 15 residues. This CDR3 reads CASSPMRGGTGELFF. The CDR3 DNA reads as TGTGCCAGCAGCCCTATGAGGGGTGGAACCGGGGAGCTGTTTTTT.

This clone was observed a handful of times. The V gene is TRBV28, the J gene TRBJ2-2; 8 positions agree with TRBD1. CDR3 length: 16 residues. Germline CDR1 and CDR2: MDHEN and SYDVKM. V dropped 5 bases and J dropped 5; count of bases not matched to a gene: 10. CDR3 region: CASSPGGAGLTGELFF. In nucleotides, the CDR3 is TGTGCCAGCAGTCCAGGGGGCGCCGGGTTGACCGGGGAGCTGTTTTTT.